This is a list of T cell receptor beta chains from one sample in a study of blood T cell repertoires in COVID-19. Method: immunoSEQ multiplex PCR; TCRdb's copy keeps in-frame clones and lacks some. Counted here are about 110,000 clones, approximately 85% occurring once; the ten biggest clones make up just over 5.5%. Sequenced sample: peripheral blood. All receptors come from a woman aged 55-69 years with COVID-19, enrolled during active disease. Each CDR3 is given with its conserved first and last residue. Fields, in order: J gene, V gene, D gene, CDR3 protein. The D gene is left open where the match is weak.

TRBJ1-4 | TRBV30 | NA | CAWSPKWGVEEKLFF
TRBJ1-5 | TRBV2 | NA | CASSPGGSQPQHF
TRBJ1-1 | TRBV2 | TRBD1 | CASGRGQGRFEAFF
TRBJ2-1 | TRBV30 | NA | CAWRSRTAYNEQFF
TRBJ2-1 | TRBV25-1 | TRBD1 | CASSEGQGLHEQFF
TRBJ1-1 | TRBV6-1 | NA | CASSEFGQNLNTEAFF
TRBJ1-1 | TRBV9 | NA | CASSVAIGGTEAFF
TRBJ1-3 | TRBV3-1/TRBV3-2 | NA | CASSQDTSGNTIYF
TRBJ2-7 | TRBV6-1 | NA | CASSEIVTLGGPSVEQYF
TRBJ1-4 | TRBV11-2 | TRBD1 | CASSFIQGFWYEKLFF
TRBJ2-5 | TRBV6-5 | TRBD2 | CASSYSTSGGETQYF
TRBJ1-1 | TRBV6-5 | TRBD1 | CASSYTGTGGGTEAFF
TRBJ2-1 | TRBV2 | TRBD2 | CASSELAGVDNEQFF
TRBJ2-2 | TRBV10-1 | NA | CASSENWQAGELFF
TRBJ2-1 | TRBV2 | TRBD2 | CASSVERESSYNEQFF
TRBJ2-7 | TRBV7-3 | TRBD1 | CASSSQGNEQYF
TRBJ2-2 | TRBV19 | TRBD1 | CASSGTGTGELFF
TRBJ2-7 | TRBV18 | TRBD1 | CASSPNHLGTGSYEQYF
TRBJ1-2 | TRBV19 | NA | CASSIGYREYNYGYTF
TRBJ1-1 | TRBV6-4 | TRBD1 | CASSAGTGWGNTEAFF
TRBJ2-7 | TRBV11-2 | NA | CASSLDGGSDEQYF
TRBJ1-6 | TRBV4-3 | NA | CASRTSADSPLHF
TRBJ1-2 | TRBV19 | NA | CASSTPPSHASYGYTF
TRBJ2-1 | TRBV29-1 | TRBD2 | CSVGLAGGPDEQFF
TRBJ2-1 | TRBV5-4 | NA | CASSLNGGAYNEQFF
TRBJ2-1 | TRBV3-1/TRBV3-2 | NA | CASSQGGLSYNEQFF